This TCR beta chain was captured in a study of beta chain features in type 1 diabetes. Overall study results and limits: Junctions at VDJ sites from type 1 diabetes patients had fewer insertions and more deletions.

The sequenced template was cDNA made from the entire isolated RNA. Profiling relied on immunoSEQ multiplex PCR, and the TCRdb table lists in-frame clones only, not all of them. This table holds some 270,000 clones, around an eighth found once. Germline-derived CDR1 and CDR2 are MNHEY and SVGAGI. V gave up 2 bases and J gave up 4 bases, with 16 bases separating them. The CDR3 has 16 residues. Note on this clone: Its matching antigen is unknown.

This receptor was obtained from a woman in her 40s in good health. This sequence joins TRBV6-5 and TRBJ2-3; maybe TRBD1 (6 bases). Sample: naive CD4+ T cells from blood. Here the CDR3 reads CASSYDLVTGSDTQYF. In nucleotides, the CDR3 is TGTGCCAGCAGTTACGATCTGGTTACAGGGTCAGATACGCAGTATTTT.